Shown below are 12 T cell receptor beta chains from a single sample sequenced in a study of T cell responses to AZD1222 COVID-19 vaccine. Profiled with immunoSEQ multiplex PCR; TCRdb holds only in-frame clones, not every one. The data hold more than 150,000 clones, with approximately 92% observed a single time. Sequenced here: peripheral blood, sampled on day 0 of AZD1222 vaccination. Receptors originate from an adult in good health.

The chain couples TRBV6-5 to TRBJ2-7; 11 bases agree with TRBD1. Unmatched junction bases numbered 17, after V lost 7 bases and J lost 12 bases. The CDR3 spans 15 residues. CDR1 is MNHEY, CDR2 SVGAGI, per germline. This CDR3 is CASMMTGQGAAYPYF. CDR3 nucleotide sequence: TGTGCCAGCATGATGACCGGACAGGGGGCCGCTTACCCGTACTTC.

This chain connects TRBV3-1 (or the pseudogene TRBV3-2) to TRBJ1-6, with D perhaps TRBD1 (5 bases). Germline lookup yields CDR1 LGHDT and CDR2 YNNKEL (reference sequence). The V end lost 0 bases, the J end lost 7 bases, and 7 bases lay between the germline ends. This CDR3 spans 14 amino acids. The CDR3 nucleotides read TGTGCCAGCAGCCAAGAGCCAGGGAATTCACCCCTCCACTTT. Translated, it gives CASSQEPGNSPLHF.

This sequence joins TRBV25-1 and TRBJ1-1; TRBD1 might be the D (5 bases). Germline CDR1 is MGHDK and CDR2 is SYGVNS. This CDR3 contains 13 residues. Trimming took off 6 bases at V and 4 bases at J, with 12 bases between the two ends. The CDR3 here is CASSLGGATEAFF. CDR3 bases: TGTGCCAGCAGCCTCGGGGGTGCCACTGAAGCTTTCTTT.

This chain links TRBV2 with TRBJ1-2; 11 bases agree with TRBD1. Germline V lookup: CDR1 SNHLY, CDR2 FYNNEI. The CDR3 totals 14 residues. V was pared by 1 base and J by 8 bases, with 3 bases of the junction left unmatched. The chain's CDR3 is CASSEGTGGEGYTF. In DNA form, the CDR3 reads TGTGCCAGCAGTGAAGGGACAGGGGGCGAGGGCTACACCTTC.

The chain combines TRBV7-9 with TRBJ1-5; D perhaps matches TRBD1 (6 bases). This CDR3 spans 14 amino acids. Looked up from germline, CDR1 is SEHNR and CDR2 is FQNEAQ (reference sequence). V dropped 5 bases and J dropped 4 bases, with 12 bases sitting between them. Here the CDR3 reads CASSREGGNQPQHF. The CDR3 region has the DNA TGTGCCAGCAGCCGCGAGGGGGGGAATCAGCCCCAGCATTTT.

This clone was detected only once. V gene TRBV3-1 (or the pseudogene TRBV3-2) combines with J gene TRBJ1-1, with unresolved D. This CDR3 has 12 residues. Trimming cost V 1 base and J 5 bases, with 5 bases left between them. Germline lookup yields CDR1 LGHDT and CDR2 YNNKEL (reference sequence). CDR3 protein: CASSQGGTEAFF. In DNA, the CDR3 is TGTGCCAGCAGCCAAGGGGGAACTGAAGCTTTCTTT.

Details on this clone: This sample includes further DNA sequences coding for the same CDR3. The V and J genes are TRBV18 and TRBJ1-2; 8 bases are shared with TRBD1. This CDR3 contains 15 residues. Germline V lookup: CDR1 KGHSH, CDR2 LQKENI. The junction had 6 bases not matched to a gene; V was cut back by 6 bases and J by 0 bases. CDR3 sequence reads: CASSPGTGANYGYTF. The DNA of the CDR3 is TGTGCCAGCTCCCCCGGGACAGGAGCTAACTATGGCTACACCTTC.

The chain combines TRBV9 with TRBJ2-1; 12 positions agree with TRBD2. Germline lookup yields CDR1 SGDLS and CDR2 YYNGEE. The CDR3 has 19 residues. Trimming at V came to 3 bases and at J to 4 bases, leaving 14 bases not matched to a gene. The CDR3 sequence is CASSALGASGRGGYNEQFF. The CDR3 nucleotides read TGTGCCAGCAGCGCCCTCGGGGCTAGCGGGAGGGGTGGTTACAATGAGCAGTTCTTC.

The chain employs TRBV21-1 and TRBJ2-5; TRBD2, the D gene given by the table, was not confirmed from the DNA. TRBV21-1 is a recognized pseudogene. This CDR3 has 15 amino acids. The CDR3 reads CACLTPGLIEETQYF. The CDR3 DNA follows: TGTGCCTGCCTCACGCCGGGACTAATAGAAGAGACCCAGTACTTC.

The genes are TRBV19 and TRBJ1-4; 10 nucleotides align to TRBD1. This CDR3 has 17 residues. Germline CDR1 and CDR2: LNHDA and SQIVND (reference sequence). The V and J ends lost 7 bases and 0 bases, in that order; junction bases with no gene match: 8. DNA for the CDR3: TGTGCCAGTACCCTGGGACAGGGGACTGCAACTAATGAAAAACTGTTTTTT. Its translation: CASTLGQGTATNEKLFF.

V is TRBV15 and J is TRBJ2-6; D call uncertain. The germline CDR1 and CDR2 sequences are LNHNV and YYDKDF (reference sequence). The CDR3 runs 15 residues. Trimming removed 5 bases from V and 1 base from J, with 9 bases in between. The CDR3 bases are TGTGCCACCAGCGGATCCCTTTCTGGGGCCAACGTCCTGACTTTC. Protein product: CATSGSLSGANVLTF.

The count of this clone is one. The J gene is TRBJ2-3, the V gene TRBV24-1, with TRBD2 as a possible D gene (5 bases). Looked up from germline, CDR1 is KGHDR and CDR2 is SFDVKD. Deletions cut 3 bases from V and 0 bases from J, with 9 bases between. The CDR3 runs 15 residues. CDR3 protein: CATSDASSSTDTQYF. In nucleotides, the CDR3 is TGTGCCACCAGTGATGCTAGCAGCAGCACAGATACGCAGTATTTT.